This T cell receptor beta chain was recorded in a study of a mutant IDH1 vaccine in newly diagnosed glioma. The CDR3 has 16 amino acids. Germline V gene lookup returns CDR1 KGHSH and CDR2 LQKENI. V lost 3 bases to trimming and J lost 2 bases, with 11 bases between them. Time point here: week 5, during vaccination. Doses comprised 300 ug of mutant IDH1 20-mer peptide each, plus topical imiquimod. The assay was immunoSEQ multiplex PCR, and TCRdb's table has in-frame clones only and misses some. This sample has fewer than 30,000 clones; about 76% occur once, and the top ten carry roughly 10%. As concerns this clone: Its antigen is still unknown.

V usage is TRBV18 and J usage is TRBJ2-6, with D tentatively TRBD2 (5 bases). The source is a middle-aged man with glioma. The specimen was PBMCs, collected from a glioma patient whose treatment included an IDH1 peptide vaccine. The CDR3, as DNA: TGTGCCAGCTCACCCCCGGTGAGGGCTGGGGCCAACGTCCTGACTTTC. It is translated as CASSPPVRAGANVLTF.